The clone carrying this T cell receptor (beta chain) has ten or more counts. The antigen is unknown. Before any sequencing was done, the ViraFEST assay used viral peptide pools to expand antigen-specific CD4+ T cells. CD4+ T cell isolation took place after 10 days of culture. Subjects were given two BNT162b2 or mRNA-1273 vaccine doses. The data originate from a study of vaccination effects on CD4 cells after COVID-19. Germline CDR1 and CDR2: WSHSY and SAAADI. J was trimmed by 5 bases and V by 7 bases; bases with no gene match: 11. The CDR3 loop spans 16 amino acids. The table came from immunoSEQ multiplex PCR; TCRdb's copy has only in-frame clones and leaves some out. The sample yields approximately 65,000 clones, around two thirds seen once.

Sequences were derived from CD4+ T cells from PBMCs cultured with HCoV-229E spike peptides, sampled after COVID-19 vaccination. V usage is TRBV10-2 and J usage is TRBJ2-5, with TRBD1 matching over 12 bases. The receptor comes from a human donor who received a COVID-19 vaccine. The CDR3 reads CASNPTGQGARETQYF. CDR3 DNA sequence: TGCGCCAGCAACCCAACGGGACAGGGGGCCCGGGAGACCCAGTACTTC.